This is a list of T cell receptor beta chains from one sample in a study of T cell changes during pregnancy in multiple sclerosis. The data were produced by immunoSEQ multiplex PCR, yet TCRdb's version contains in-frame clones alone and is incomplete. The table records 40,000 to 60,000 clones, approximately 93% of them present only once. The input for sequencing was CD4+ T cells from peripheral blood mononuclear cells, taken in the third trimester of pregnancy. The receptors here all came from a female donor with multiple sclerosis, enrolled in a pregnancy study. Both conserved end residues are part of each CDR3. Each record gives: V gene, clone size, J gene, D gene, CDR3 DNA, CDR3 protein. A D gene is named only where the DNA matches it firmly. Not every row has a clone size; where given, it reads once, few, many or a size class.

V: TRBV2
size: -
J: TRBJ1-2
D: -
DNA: TGTGCCAGCAGCTTAGATAATAACTATGGCTACACCTTC
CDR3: CASSLDNNYGYTF

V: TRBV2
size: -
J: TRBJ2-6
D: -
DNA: TGTGCCAGCAGTGAAACAGTTGGGGCCAACGTCCTGACTTTC
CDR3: CASSETVGANVLTF

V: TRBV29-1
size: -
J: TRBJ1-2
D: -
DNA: TGCAGCGTTGAACGACAGCGATACTATGGCTACACCTTC
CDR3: CSVERQRYYGYTF

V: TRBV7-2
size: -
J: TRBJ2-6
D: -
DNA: TGTGCCAGCAGGTTCCGGGGACTGACTTCTGGGGCCAACGTCCTGACTTTC
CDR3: CASRFRGLTSGANVLTF

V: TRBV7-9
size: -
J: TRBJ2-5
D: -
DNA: TGTGCCAGCAGCTCCCTAAAAGGGGGGGGCGGAGAGACCCAGTACTTC
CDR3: CASSSLKGGGGETQYF

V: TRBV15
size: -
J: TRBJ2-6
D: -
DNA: TGTGCCACCAGCTTCAGACAGGCAAGCTCTGGGGCCAACGTCCTGACTTTC
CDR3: CATSFRQASSGANVLTF

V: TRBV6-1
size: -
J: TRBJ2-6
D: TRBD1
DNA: TGTGCCAGCAGTGCAGTCAGGGGGCCTGGGGCCAACGTCCTGACTTTC
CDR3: CASSAVRGPGANVLTF

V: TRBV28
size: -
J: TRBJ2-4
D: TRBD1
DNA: TGTGCCAGCAGTTACGACAGGGGAGACATTCAGTACTTC
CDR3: CASSYDRGDIQYF

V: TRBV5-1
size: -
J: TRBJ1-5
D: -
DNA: TGCGCCAGCAGCTTGGATTTGTCCAGCGGGCCCCAGCATTTT
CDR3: CASSLDLSSGPQHF

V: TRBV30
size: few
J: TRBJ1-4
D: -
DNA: TGTGCCTGGAGTGTACGAGGAGCAGATCAACTGTTTTTT
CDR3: CAWSVRGADQLFF

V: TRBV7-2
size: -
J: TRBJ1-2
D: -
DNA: TGTGCCAGCAGCCCTACAGGGTATGGCTACACCTTC
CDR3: CASSPTGYGYTF

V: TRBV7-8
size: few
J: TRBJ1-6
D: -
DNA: TGTGCCAGCAGCTTCGGGAGCTCCTATAATTCACCCCTCCACTTT
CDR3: CASSFGSSYNSPLHF

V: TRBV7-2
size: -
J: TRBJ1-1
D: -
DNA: TGTGCCAGCAGCTTAGGAGGGCAGGGGCTTACTGAAGCTTTCTTT
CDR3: CASSLGGQGLTEAFF

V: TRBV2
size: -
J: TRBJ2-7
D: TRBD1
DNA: TGTGCCACGGGACAGATATACGAGCAGTACTTC
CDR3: CATGQIYEQYF

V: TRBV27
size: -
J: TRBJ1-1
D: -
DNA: TGTGCCAGCAGAGTAGGACCCCGGGGGGACACTGAAGCTTTCTTT
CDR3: CASRVGPRGDTEAFF

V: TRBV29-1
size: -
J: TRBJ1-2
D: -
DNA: TGCAGCGTCACAACAGCAGGAGGGATTTCTGTTTATGGCTACACCTTC
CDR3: CSVTTAGGISVYGYTF

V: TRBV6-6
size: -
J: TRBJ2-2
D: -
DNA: TGTGCCAGCAGACAAGGAGGTTCCGGGGAGCTGTTTTTT
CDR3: CASRQGGSGELFF

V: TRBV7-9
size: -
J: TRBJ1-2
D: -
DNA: TGTGCCAGCAGCTTGGAAGGAGGGTCGTCCTATGGCTACACCTTC
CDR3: CASSLEGGSSYGYTF

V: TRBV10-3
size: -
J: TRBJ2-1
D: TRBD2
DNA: TGTGCCATCAGGGACCCGGGACTAGCCTCCAATGAGCAGTTCTTC
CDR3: CAIRDPGLASNEQFF

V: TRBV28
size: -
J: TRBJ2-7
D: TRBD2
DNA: TGTGCCAGCAGTCTACCTGGGGGGGGTAGTTACGAGCAGTACTTC
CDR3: CASSLPGGGSYEQYF

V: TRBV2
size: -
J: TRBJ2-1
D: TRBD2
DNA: TGTGCCACCAAAGAAGTAGCGGGGGGATTCGGTGAGCAGTTCTTC
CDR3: CATKEVAGGFGEQFF

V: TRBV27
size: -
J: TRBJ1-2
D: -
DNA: TGTGCCAGCAGTTCTATAGACATTTCGCCCGGCTACACCTTC
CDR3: CASSSIDISPGYTF

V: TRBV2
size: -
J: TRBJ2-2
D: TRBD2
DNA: TGTGCCAGCAGGGGAGGACTAGCGGGGAACACCGGGGAGCTGTTTTTT
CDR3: CASRGGLAGNTGELFF

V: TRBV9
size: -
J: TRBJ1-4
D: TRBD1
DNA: TGTGCCAGCAGCACAACGACAGGGCATGAAAAACTGTTTTTT
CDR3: CASSTTTGHEKLFF

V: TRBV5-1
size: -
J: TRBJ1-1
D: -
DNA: TGCGCCAGCAGAATTGGGAGTATGAACACTGAAGCTTTCTTT
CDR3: CASRIGSMNTEAFF

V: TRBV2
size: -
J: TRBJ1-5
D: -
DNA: TGTGCCAGCAGTGTGGGAAGGGGGGGTAATCAGCCCCAGCATTTT
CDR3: CASSVGRGGNQPQHF

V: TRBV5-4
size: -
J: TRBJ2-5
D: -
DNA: TGTGCCAGCAGCTTCAGGTTCCAAGAGACCCAGTACTTC
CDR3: CASSFRFQETQYF

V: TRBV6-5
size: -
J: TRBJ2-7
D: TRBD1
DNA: TGTGCCAGCAGTACCACCGGGACAGGGGCCTACGAGCAGTACTTC
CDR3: CASSTTGTGAYEQYF